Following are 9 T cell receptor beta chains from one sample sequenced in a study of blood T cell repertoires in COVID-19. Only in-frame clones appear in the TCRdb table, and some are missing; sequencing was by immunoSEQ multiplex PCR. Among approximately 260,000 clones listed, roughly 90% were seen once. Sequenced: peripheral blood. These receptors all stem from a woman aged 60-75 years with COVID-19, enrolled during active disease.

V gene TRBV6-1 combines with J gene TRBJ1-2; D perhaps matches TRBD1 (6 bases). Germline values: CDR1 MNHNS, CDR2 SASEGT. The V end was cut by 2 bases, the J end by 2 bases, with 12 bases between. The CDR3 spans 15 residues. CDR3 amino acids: CASSELTGLNYGYTF. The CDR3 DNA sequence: TGTGCCAGCAGTGAATTGACAGGCCTCAACTATGGCTACACCTTC.

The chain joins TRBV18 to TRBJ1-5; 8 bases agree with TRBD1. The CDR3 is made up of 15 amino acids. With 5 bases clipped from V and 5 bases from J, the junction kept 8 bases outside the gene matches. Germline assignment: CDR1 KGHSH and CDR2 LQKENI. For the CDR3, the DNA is TGTGCCAGCTCAGGTATCAGGGGGCGCGATCAGCCCCAGCATTTT. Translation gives CASSGIRGRDQPQHF. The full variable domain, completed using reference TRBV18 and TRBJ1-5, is NAGVMQNPRHLVRRRGQEARLRCSPMKGHSHVYWYRQLPEEGLKFMVYLQKENIIDESGMPKERFSAEFPKEGPSILRIQQVVRGDSAAYFCASSGIRGRDQPQHFGDGTRLSIL.

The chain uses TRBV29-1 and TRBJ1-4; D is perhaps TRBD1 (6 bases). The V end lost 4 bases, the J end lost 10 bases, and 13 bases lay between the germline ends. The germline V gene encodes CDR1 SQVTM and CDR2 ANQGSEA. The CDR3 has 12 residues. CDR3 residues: CSVAGELGKLFF. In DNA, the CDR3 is TGCAGCGTTGCAGGGGAACTCGGAAAACTGTTTTTT.

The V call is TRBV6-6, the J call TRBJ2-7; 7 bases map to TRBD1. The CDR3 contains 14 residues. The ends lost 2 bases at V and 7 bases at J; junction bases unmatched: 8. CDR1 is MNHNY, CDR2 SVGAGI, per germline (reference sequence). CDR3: CASSYRDRVTEQYF. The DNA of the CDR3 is TGTGCCAGCAGTTACCGGGACAGAGTTACGGAGCAGTACTTC.

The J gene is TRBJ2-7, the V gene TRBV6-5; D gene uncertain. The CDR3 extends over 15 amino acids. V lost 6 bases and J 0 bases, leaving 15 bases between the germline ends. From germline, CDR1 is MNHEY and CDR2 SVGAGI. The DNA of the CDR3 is TGTGCCAGCAGCGACCTGGTGGGCCTCTCCTACGAGCAGTACTTC. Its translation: CASSDLVGLSYEQYF.

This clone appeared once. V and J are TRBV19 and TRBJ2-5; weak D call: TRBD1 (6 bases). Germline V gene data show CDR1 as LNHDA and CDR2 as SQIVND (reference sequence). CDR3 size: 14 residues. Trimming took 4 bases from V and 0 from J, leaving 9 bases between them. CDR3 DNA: TGTGCCAGTAGTACTTGGACAGACCAAGAGACCCAGTACTTC. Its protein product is CASSTWTDQETQYF.

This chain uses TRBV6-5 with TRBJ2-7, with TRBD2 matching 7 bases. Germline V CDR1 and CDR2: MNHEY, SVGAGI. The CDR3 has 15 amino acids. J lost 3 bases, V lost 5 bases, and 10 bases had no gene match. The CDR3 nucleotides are TGTGCCAGCAGTCCATCACTAGCGCTGAGCTACGAGCAGTACTTC. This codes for CASSPSLALSYEQYF.

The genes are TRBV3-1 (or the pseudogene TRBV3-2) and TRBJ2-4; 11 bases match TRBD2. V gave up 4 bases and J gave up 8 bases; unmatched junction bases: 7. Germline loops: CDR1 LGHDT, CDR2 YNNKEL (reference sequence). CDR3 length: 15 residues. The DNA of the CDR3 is TGTGCCAGCAGCCTTAGCGGGGGGGCTGTAGACATTCAGTACTTC. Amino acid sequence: CASSLSGGAVDIQYF.

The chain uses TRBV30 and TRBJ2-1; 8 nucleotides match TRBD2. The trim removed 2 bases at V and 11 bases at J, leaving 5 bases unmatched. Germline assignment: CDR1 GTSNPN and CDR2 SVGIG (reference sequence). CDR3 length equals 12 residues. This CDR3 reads CAWSSGLVQQFF. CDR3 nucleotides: TGTGCCTGGAGTTCGGGACTAGTCCAGCAGTTCTTC.